A selection of T cell receptor beta chains follows, all from one sample in a study of cytomegalovirus exposure and HLA in healthy donors. Sequencing used immunoSEQ multiplex PCR; TCRdb keeps in-frame clones, though not all of them. This table has roughly 180,000 clones, approximately 81% appearing once. Material: PBMCs. The receptors shown here come from a woman between 18 and 30 years old in good health and CMV-seronegative. CDR3s include the opening cysteine and the closing phenylalanine or tryptophan. The D gene is left open where the match is weak. Clone size is shown for a subset of rows, as once, few, many or a class of expanded clone.

few,TRBD1,TRBJ2-2,TRBV10-3,TGTGCCATCAGTGAGCAAAAGTTTGGGACAGGGGGCAGGAACACCGGGGAGCTGTTTTTT,CAISEQKFGTGGRNTGELFF
.,.,TRBJ1-1,TRBV7-9,TGTGCCAGCAGCTTAGGGGGCAGCATGAACACTGAAGCTTTCTTT,CASSLGGSMNTEAFF
.,TRBD2,TRBJ2-3,TRBV9,TGTGCCAGCAGCGTTACTAGCGGCTACACAGATACGCAGTATTTT,CASSVTSGYTDTQYF
.,.,TRBJ2-7,TRBV7-9,TGTGCCAGCAGCTTATCTGGGCAATCCTACGAGCAGTACTTC,CASSLSGQSYEQYF
once,.,TRBJ1-5,TRBV19,TGTGCCAGTAGTATCCCCAGGGTCGATCAGCCCCAGCATTTT,CASSIPRVDQPQHF
.,.,TRBJ2-7,TRBV2,TGTGCCAGTCAACTCGCGTACGAGCAGTACTTC,CASQLAYEQYF
.,TRBD2,TRBJ2-7,TRBV18,TGTGCCAGCTCACCAACTCCCTCCATGGTCCTAGCGGGAGACTACGAGCAGTACTTC,CASSPTPSMVLAGDYEQYF
.,.,TRBJ2-7,TRBV11-2,TGTGCCAGCAGCTTATTCCAGGGATACGAGCAGTACTTC,CASSLFQGYEQYF
.,.,TRBJ1-5,TRBV27,TGTGCCAGCAGTCCCTGGACAGTTAATCAGCCCCAGCATTTT,CASSPWTVNQPQHF
few,.,TRBJ1-4,TRBV28,TGTGCCAGCAGTTTGCGCGGGGGAAGGAATGAAAAACTGTTTTTT,CASSLRGGRNEKLFF
.,TRBD1,TRBJ1-2,TRBV5-1,TGCGCCAGCAGCGTGGGACAGGGGAACTATGGCTACACCTTC,CASSVGQGNYGYTF
.,.,TRBJ2-6,TRBV28,TGTGCCAGCAGTTTTAGCCAGGGGAAACTCTCTGGGGCCAACGTCCTGACTTTC,CASSFSQGKLSGANVLTF
.,.,TRBJ2-1,TRBV4-1,TGCGCCAGCAGCCGGGTCACTAGGTACAATGAGCAGTTCTTC,CASSRVTRYNEQFF
.,TRBD1,TRBJ2-1,TRBV18,TGTGCCAGCTCACTTGGACAGGATAATGAGCAGTTCTTC,CASSLGQDNEQFF
.,TRBD1,TRBJ1-4,TRBV6-5,TGTGCCAGCCAGGGGGCATGGAATGAAAAACTGTTTTTT,CASQGAWNEKLFF
.,.,TRBJ2-7,TRBV30,TGTGCCTGGAAAGATAAAGACACCTACGAGCAGTACTTC,CAWKDKDTYEQYF
.,.,TRBJ2-3,TRBV27,TGTGCCAGCAGTTCGTACGGGAGAGGTCGGGATACGCAGTATTTT,CASSSYGRGRDTQYF
.,TRBD1,TRBJ1-1,TRBV7-8,TGTGCCAGCAAACCCCACACCGGACAGGGGAACACTGAAGCTTTCTTT,CASKPHTGQGNTEAFF
.,TRBD1,TRBJ2-7,TRBV15,TGTGCCACCAGCAAGGACAGGGGGTATTCCTACGAGCAGTACTTC,CATSKDRGYSYEQYF
.,TRBD2,TRBJ2-5,TRBV4-1,TGCGCCAGCAGCCAGAGTAGCGGGAGGAGGGAGACCCAGTACTTC,CASSQSSGRRETQYF
.,.,TRBJ2-7,TRBV5-5,TGTGCCAGCAGCTTGGGGCCCGGGGGCTCCTACGAGCAGTACTTC,CASSLGPGGSYEQYF
.,TRBD2,TRBJ2-1,TRBV29-1,TGCAGCGAGCGAAGGGCGGGAGGGACCTACAATGAGCAGTTCTTC,CSERRAGGTYNEQFF
.,TRBD1,TRBJ1-3,TRBV19,TGTGCCAGTACCCGCCGATTAACCGGGACAGGGGAGAGAAACACCATATATTTT,CASTRRLTGTGERNTIYF
.,TRBD1,TRBJ2-5,TRBV7-8,TGTGCCGCAGGGGACAGGCAGAAAGAGACCCAGTACTTC,CAAGDRQKETQYF
.,TRBD2,TRBJ2-2,TRBV29-1,TGCAGCGTGGAACTCCTAGCGGGGGCGAACACCGGGGAGCTGTTTTTT,CSVELLAGANTGELFF
.,TRBD1,TRBJ2-1,TRBV29-1,TGCAGCGCCAGACAGGGAAATGAGCAGTTCTTC,CSARQGNEQFF
.,.,TRBJ1-3,TRBV5-6,TGTGCCAGCAGCTTCACAATGACAGTCTCTGGAAACACCATATATTTT,CASSFTMTVSGNTIYF
.,TRBD1,TRBJ2-7,TRBV27,TGTGCCAGCAGTATCCTCCCGGGACAGGGAGTCTACGAGCAGTACTTC,CASSILPGQGVYEQYF
few,TRBD2,TRBJ2-3,TRBV29-1,TGCAGCGTGACAGGGACTAGCGGAACAGATACGCAGTATTTT,CSVTGTSGTDTQYF
.,.,TRBJ2-2,TRBV11-2,TGTGCCAGCAGCTCCAATCGGGTCCCCGGGGAGCTGTTTTTT,CASSSNRVPGELFF
.,TRBD1,TRBJ2-2,TRBV2,TGTGCCAGCAGTCCCGGGACAGGGACCGGGGAGCTGTTTTTT,CASSPGTGTGELFF
.,TRBD2,TRBJ2-4,TRBV5-4,TGTGCCAGCAGCGAGGGACTAGCGGGAGGGCTAGCCAAAAACATTCAGTACTTC,CASSEGLAGGLAKNIQYF
once,.,TRBJ2-7,TRBV20-1,TGCAGTGCTTTTGATACATACGAGCAGTACTTC,CSAFDTYEQYF
.,TRBD1,TRBJ1-1,TRBV5-6,TGTGCCAGCAGCTTGGGACAGGGTGCTGAAGCTTTCTTT,CASSLGQGAEAFF
.,.,TRBJ2-7,TRBV10-2,TGCGCCAGCAGTGAGTCGCTACTCCAGGTCCGGATCGAGCAGTACTTC,CASSESLLQVRIEQYF
.,.,TRBJ1-1,TRBV18,TGTGCCAGCTCACCTCTCAGGGAAGCTTTCTTT,CASSPLREAFF
few,TRBD2,TRBJ2-3,TRBV4-2,TGTGCCAGCAGCGACCTAGCGGGCACAGATACGCAGTATTTT,CASSDLAGTDTQYF
.,TRBD1,TRBJ2-7,TRBV30,TGTGCCTCGGGACAGGGGACCTACGAGCAGTACTTC,CASGQGTYEQYF
.,.,TRBJ1-5,TRBV18,TGTGCCAGCTCACTCTACAGGGATCAGCCCCAGCATTTT,CASSLYRDQPQHF
.,.,TRBJ2-6,TRBV27,TGTGCCAGCAGTCGCGACAATGGCTCTGGGGCCAACGTCCTGACTTTC,CASSRDNGSGANVLTF
.,.,TRBJ1-1,TRBV6-5,TGTGCCAGCAGCCACCCCACAGGACGGGCTGAAGCTTTCTTT,CASSHPTGRAEAFF
.,.,TRBJ2-2,TRBV28,TGTGCCAGCAGTGCTAGACTGGGTACTGACACCGGGGAGCTGTTTTTT,CASSARLGTDTGELFF
.,.,TRBJ1-1,TRBV10-3,TGTGCCATCAGGTCCGGGAACACTGAAGCTTTCTTT,CAIRSGNTEAFF
.,.,TRBJ1-3,TRBV7-6,TGTGCCAGCAGCTTATCCATTGGGCATGGAAACACCATATATTTT,CASSLSIGHGNTIYF
once,.,TRBJ2-7,TRBV21-1,TGTGCCAGCAGCAGGGGGGGCACCACCCTCTACTACGAGCAGTACTTC,CASSRGGTTLYYEQYF
.,.,TRBJ1-1,TRBV28,TGTGCCAGCAGTTACCGGCGCGAGGTGGACACTGAAGCTTTCTTT,CASSYRREVDTEAFF
.,TRBD1,TRBJ2-3,TRBV6-5,TGTGCCAGCAGAACAGACAGGGGAAGCACAGATACGCAGTATTTT,CASRTDRGSTDTQYF
.,.,TRBJ2-5,TRBV20-1,TGCAGTGCTGGAGAGCGGACCCAGTACTTC,CSAGERTQYF
.,TRBD1,TRBJ2-7,TRBV27,TGTGCCAGCAGTGACCAAGCAGGGGGACCTCCCTACGAGCAGTACTTC,CASSDQAGGPPYEQYF
.,.,TRBJ1-3,TRBV28,TGTGCCAGCAGTATACTCCTCGCGACGGACAGAGAAGTTACCGGAAACACCATATATTTT,CASSILLATDREVTGNTIYF
.,TRBD2,TRBJ2-5,TRBV5-1,TGCGCCAGCAGACTGGGGGAGGGACCGGAGACCCAGTACTTC,CASRLGEGPETQYF
.,.,TRBJ1-4,TRBV5-5,TGTGCCAGCAGCTTTGGTGAGGTTCTGTTTTTT,CASSFGEVLFF
few,.,TRBJ2-5,TRBV7-6,TGTGCCAGCAGCGTAGATTGGACAGAACAAGAGACCCAGTACTTC,CASSVDWTEQETQYF
.,TRBD2,TRBJ2-1,TRBV4-1,TGCGCCAGCAGCCAAGGTCTAGCGGGACCAAATGAGCAGTTCTTC,CASSQGLAGPNEQFF